One and the same sample provided the 24 T cell receptor beta chains below, sequenced in a study of T-cell memory formation after mild COVID-19. MiXCR, applied by TCRdb to the 5' RACE reads, yields one record per CDR3 protein. The profile shows about 150,000 distinct CDR3 sequences, 19% of them singletons. The sample was PBMCs or a T cell subset sorted from them (not recorded which). The receptors here all came from an adult woman who had mild COVID-19 (a few samples of this study predate the infection). Cell type and time point are not known.

This chain connects TRBV12-3 or TRBV12-4 to TRBJ1-1, with D unclear. This CDR3 contains 10 residues. V was clipped by 0 bases and J by 8 bases, with 1 base between them. This chain's CDR3 is CASSLAEAFF. The CDR3 DNA sequence: TGTGCCAGCAGTTTAGCAGAAGCTTTCTTT.

The gene calls are TRBV12-5 and TRBJ2-1, with D perhaps TRBD2 (5 bases). V was shortened by 4 bases and J by 4 bases, with 11 bases between the two germline ends. The CDR3 sequence is 14 residues long. In germline, CDR1 is LGHNT, CDR2 FRNRAP. This CDR3 is CASGSNLAYNEQFF. The DNA of the CDR3 is TGTGCTAGTGGTTCAAATCTAGCTTACAATGAGCAGTTCTTC.

The chain couples TRBV6-1 to TRBJ1-5, with 7 bases fitting TRBD1. This CDR3 spans 19 amino acids. CDR1 and CDR2 (germline): MNHNS, SASEGT. The V and J ends lost 1 base and 2 bases, in that order; junction bases with no gene match: 14. This chain's CDR3 is CASSEGAGRGHGGNQPQHF. DNA of the CDR3: TGTGCCAGCAGTGAAGGTGCGGGAAGGGGGCATGGTGGCAATCAGCCCCAGCATTTT.

This clonotype was counted a single time. V is TRBV15 and J is TRBJ1-3; D is unclear. Trimming cost V 5 bases and J 0 bases, with 11 bases left between them. There are 15 residues in the CDR3. CDR1 is LNHNV, CDR2 YYDKDF, per germline (reference sequence). The CDR3 sequence is CATSPLRPSGNTIYF. CDR3 nucleotides: TGTGCCACCAGCCCCCTGAGGCCCTCTGGAAACACCATATATTTT.

The chain recombines TRBV29-1 with TRBJ1-5; D gene unclear. The V gene's germline CDR1 is SQVTM and CDR2 ANQGSEA. V was shortened by 5 bases and J by 1 base, with 12 bases between the two germline ends. This CDR3 comprises 14 residues. CDR3 loop: CSVPGPSSNQPQHF. Here the CDR3 DNA reads TGCAGCGTTCCCGGTCCATCGAGCAATCAGCCCCAGCATTTT.

There are a few counts of this clonotype. V gene TRBV5-1 combines with J gene TRBJ2-5; D gene ambiguous. The germline gives CDR1 SGHRS, CDR2 YFSETQ. This CDR3 contains 12 residues. V lost 4 bases and J lost 1, with 5 bases in between. The CDR3 nucleotides are TGCGCCAGCAGCCTACCCCAAGAGACCCAGTACTTC. It yields the protein CASSLPQETQYF. Drawing the rest from reference TRBV5-1 and TRBJ2-5, the complete variable domain is KAGVTQTPRYLIKTRGQQVTLSCSPISGHRSVSWYQQTPGQGLQFLFEYFSETQRNKGNFPGRFSGRQFSNSRSEMNVSTLELGDSALYLCASSLPQETQYFGPGTRLLVL.

This clonotype turned up a few times. The genes are TRBV27 and TRBJ2-3; D uncertain. The length of the CDR3 is 14 residues. The germline V gene encodes CDR1 MNHEY and CDR2 SMNVEV (reference sequence). V was cut by 6 bases and J by 2 bases, with 12 bases left in between. As DNA, the CDR3 is TGTGCCAGCAGGGTTGGGTCATACACAGATACGCAGTATTTT. Translation: CASRVGSYTDTQYF.

The chain has TRBV6-6 and TRBJ1-2; unclear D gene. The CDR3 has 12 residues. Germline V gene data show CDR1 as MNHNY and CDR2 as SVGAGI (reference sequence). Trimming left V 4 bases short and J 8 bases short, with 11 bases between. Written as DNA, the CDR3 is TGTGCCAGCAGTTCGGAATCGGGCGGCTACACCTTC. Translation: CASSSESGGYTF.

This clonotype was found a few times. The chain employs TRBV10-3 and TRBJ2-7, with a possible D match to TRBD1 (6 bases). The CDR3 sequence is 13 residues long. Trimming shortened V by 7 bases and J by 5 bases, and 15 bases separated the two germline ends. Germline lookup yields CDR1 ENHRY and CDR2 SYGVKD. CDR3 coding DNA: TGTGCCATCACCGGCGCAGGGGCAAACGAGCAGTACTTC. This translates into CAITGAGANEQYF.

This clonotype came up a few times. CDR3 region: CASSQAGLDNSPLHF. CDR3 nucleotide sequence: TGCGCCAGCAGCCAGGCGGGGTTGGATAATTCACCCCTCCACTTT. The chain is built from TRBV4-1 and TRBJ1-6; D remains ambiguous. The CDR3 extends over 15 amino acids. Germline CDR1 reads MGHRA; CDR2 reads YSYEKL. Trimming took off 3 bases at V and 5 bases at J, with 11 bases between the two ends.

The chain joins TRBV5-1 to TRBJ2-2; 9 bases line up with TRBD2. Germline-derived CDR1 and CDR2 are SGHRS and YFSETQ. The CDR3 is 15 residues long. Trimming at V came to 3 bases and at J to 6 bases, leaving 6 bases not matched to a gene. In DNA form, the CDR3 reads TGCGCCAGCAGCTCCTTGACTAGCGGAGCCGGGGAGCTGTTTTTT. Residues: CASSSLTSGAGELFF. Combining the CDR3 with reference TRBV5-1 and TRBJ2-2 gives the whole variable domain KAGVTQTPRYLIKTRGQQVTLSCSPISGHRSVSWYQQTPGQGLQFLFEYFSETQRNKGNFPGRFSGRQFSNSRSEMNVSTLELGDSALYLCASSSLTSGAGELFFGEGSRLTVL.

The rearrangement uses TRBV7-6 and TRBJ2-6, with D maybe TRBD1 (6 bases). The V gene's germline CDR1 is SGHVS and CDR2 FNYEAQ. CDR3 size: 17 residues. V lost 3 bases, J lost 0 bases, and 12 bases lay in between. CDR3 amino acids: CASSFSTGSSGANVLTF. CDR3 sequence (DNA): TGTGCCAGCAGCTTTTCTACAGGGAGCTCTGGGGCCAACGTCCTGACTTTC. Drawing the rest from reference TRBV7-6 and TRBJ2-6, the complete variable domain is GAGVSQSPRYKVTKRGQDVALRCDPISGHVSLYWYRQALGQGPEFLTYFNYEAQQDKSGLPNDRFSAERPEGSISTLTIQRTEQRDSAMYRCASSFSTGSSGANVLTFGAGSRLTVL.

This chain uses TRBV20-1 with TRBJ2-1, with 10 bases matching TRBD2. The CDR3 runs 15 residues. The germline CDR1 and CDR2 sequences are DFQATT and SNEGSKA (reference sequence). V lost 5 bases and J lost 6; bases outside the gene matches: 10. CDR3 protein: CSAAPGLAIGNEQFF. The CDR3, as DNA: TGCAGTGCTGCCCCGGGACTAGCGATTGGCAATGAGCAGTTCTTC.

This clonotype was counted only a few times. The rearrangement joins TRBV25-1 to TRBJ2-3; D may be TRBD1 (5 bases). Germline CDR1 reads MGHDK; CDR2 reads SYGVNS. The CDR3 is 13 amino acids. Trimming shortened V by 7 bases and J by 7 bases, and 15 bases separated the two germline ends. In DNA, the CDR3 is TGTGCCAGCACCAAAGGGGCCAGCAATACGCAGTATTTT. It translates to CASTKGASNTQYF.

V and J are TRBV28 and TRBJ1-1, with 10 bases lining up with TRBD1. Germline V gene lookup returns CDR1 MDHEN and CDR2 SYDVKM. With 8 bases clipped from V and 8 bases from J, the junction kept 8 bases outside the gene matches. CDR3 length equals 13 residues. CDR3 bases: TGTGCCAGCTGTGACAGGGGGCCGTTCGAAGCTTTCTTT. Its translation is CASCDRGPFEAFF.

This clonotype was recorded a few times. The V gene is TRBV7-9, the J gene TRBJ2-3; D perhaps matches TRBD2 (6 bases). V was cut by 7 bases and J by 0 bases, with 17 bases left in between. CDR3 length equals 16 residues. Germline V gene sequence: CDR1 SEHNR, CDR2 FQNEAQ (reference sequence). CDR3 DNA: TGTGCCAGCACCCCCTGGCGGGACTCCAGCACAGATACGCAGTATTTT. Protein sequence: CASTPWRDSSTDTQYF.

The sample holds a few counts of this clonotype. This sequence joins TRBV7-9 and TRBJ2-4; D possibly corresponds to TRBD1 (6 bases). The CDR3 is 11 amino acids. Germline values: CDR1 SEHNR, CDR2 FQNEAQ (reference sequence). V lost 3 bases, J lost 16 bases, and 13 bases lay in between. This CDR3 is CASSFRTDIYF. In DNA, the CDR3 is TGTGCCAGCAGCTTCCGGACAGATATCTACTTC. Full variable domain (remainder filled in from reference TRBV7-9 and TRBJ2-4): DTGVSQNPRHKITKRGQNVTFRCDPISEHNRLYWYRQTLGQGPEFLTYFQNEAQLEKSRLLSDRFSAERPKGSFSTLEIQRTEQGDSAMYLCASSFRTDIYFGAGTRLSVL.

V usage is TRBV11-3 and J usage is TRBJ1-2; TRBD1 matches 7 bases. The junction had 8 bases not matched to a gene; V was cut back by 4 bases and J by 0 bases. Germline assignment: CDR1 SGHNT and CDR2 YENEEA. The CDR3 runs to 16 residues. CDR3: CASSSMMDRPNYGYTF. The CDR3 DNA reads TGTGCCAGCAGCTCAATGATGGACAGGCCTAACTATGGCTACACCTTC.

This clonotype was seen more than once but under ten times. The V gene is TRBV29-1, the J gene TRBJ1-1; tentative D call: TRBD1 (6 bases). Trimming removed 2 bases at V and 3 bases at J, with 22 bases between. The germline V gene has CDR1 SQVTM and CDR2 ANQGSEA. The CDR3 sequence is 17 residues long. The CDR3 loop reads CSVELGGPGLWDTEAFF. The CDR3 DNA follows: TGCAGCGTTGAATTAGGGGGGCCGGGACTTTGGGACACTGAAGCTTTCTTT. Complete variable domain (other parts from reference TRBV29-1 and TRBJ1-1): SAVISQKPSRDICQRGTSLTIQCQVDSQVTMMFWYRQQPGQSLTLIATANQGSEATYESGFVIDKFPISRPNLTFSTLTVSNMSPEDSSIYLCSVELGGPGLWDTEAFFGQGTRLTVV.

This clonotype was observed a few times. The genes are TRBV7-3 and TRBJ1-2; D not resolved. V shed 0 bases and J shed 6 bases, with 8 bases lying between them. CDR1 is SGHTA and CDR2 is FQGTGA in the germline V gene. This CDR3 is built from 13 residues. The CDR3 bases are TGTGCCAGCAGCTTAACTCGGGAAGATGGCTACACCTTC. Its protein product is CASSLTREDGYTF.

This clonotype was observed a single time. The V and J genes are TRBV19 and TRBJ2-1; 14 bases are shared with TRBD2. CDR1 is LNHDA, CDR2 SQIVND, per germline (reference sequence). Trimming removed 9 bases from V and 8 bases from J; junction bases left unmatched: 6. This CDR3 contains 14 residues. CDR3 loop: CASRLAGGLDEQFF. The CDR3 DNA reads TGTGCCAGCCGACTAGCGGGAGGGTTGGATGAGCAGTTCTTC.

V and J are TRBV19 and TRBJ1-5, with TRBD1 as a possible D gene (6 bases). Germline assignment: CDR1 LNHDA and CDR2 SQIVND (reference sequence). V lost 2 bases and J lost 1, with 9 bases in between. The CDR3 totals 15 residues. The CDR3 sequence: CASSIWGHSNQPQHF. The CDR3 nucleotides read TGTGCCAGTAGTATATGGGGGCACAGCAATCAGCCCCAGCATTTT.

A few counts support this clonotype. The CDR3 spells CASSLGLAGGSETQYF. In DNA, the CDR3 is TGCGCCAGCAGCTTGGGTCTAGCGGGAGGATCGGAGACCCAGTACTTC. The genes are TRBV5-1 and TRBJ2-5, with TRBD2 matching over 11 bases. The germline gives CDR1 SGHRS, CDR2 YFSETQ. The CDR3 consists of 16 residues. J lost 5 bases, V lost 0 bases, and 6 bases had no gene match.

V usage is TRBV7-2 and J usage is TRBJ2-7; 10 positions match TRBD1. The CDR3 loop spans 15 amino acids. CDR1 is SGHTA, CDR2 FQGNSA, per germline. Trimming at V came to 4 bases and at J to 2 bases, leaving 5 bases not matched to a gene. This CDR3 is CASSSAGTGAYEQYF. CDR3 nucleotides: TGTGCCAGCAGCTCGGCCGGGACAGGGGCCTACGAGCAGTACTTC.